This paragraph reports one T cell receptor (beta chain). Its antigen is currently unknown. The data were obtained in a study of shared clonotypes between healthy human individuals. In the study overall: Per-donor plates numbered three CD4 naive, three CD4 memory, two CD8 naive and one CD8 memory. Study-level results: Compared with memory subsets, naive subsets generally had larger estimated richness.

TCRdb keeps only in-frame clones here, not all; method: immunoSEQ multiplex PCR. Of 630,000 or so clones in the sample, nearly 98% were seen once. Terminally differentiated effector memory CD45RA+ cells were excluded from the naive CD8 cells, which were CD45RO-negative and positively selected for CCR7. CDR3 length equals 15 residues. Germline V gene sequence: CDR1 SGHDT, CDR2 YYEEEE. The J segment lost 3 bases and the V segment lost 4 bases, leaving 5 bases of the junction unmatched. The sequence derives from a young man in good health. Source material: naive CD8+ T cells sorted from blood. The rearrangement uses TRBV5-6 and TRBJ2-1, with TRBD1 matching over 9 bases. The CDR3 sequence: CASSAQGQGYNEQFF. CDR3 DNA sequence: TGTGCCAGCAGCGCTCAGGGACAGGGCTACAATGAGCAGTTCTTC.